These 29 T cell receptor beta chains share one sample of origin, sequenced in a study of T cells in Graves' hyperthyroidism and ophthalmopathy. The CDR3 regions of TCR beta were amplified from RNA transcripts. The TCR CDR3 first-round RT-PCR relied on the HTBI primer set. TCRdb reprocessed the multiplex PCR reads via MiXCR and lists one record per CDR3 protein. Here the sample spans 450,000 to 500,000 distinct CDR3 sequences, approximately 23% being singletons. What was sequenced was blood. These TCRs come from a woman aged 70-85 years with Graves' ophthalmopathy.

The table lists this clonotype with a few counts. The V and J genes are TRBV27 and TRBJ2-2, with 11 bases identical to TRBD2. The CDR3 covers 15 residues. In germline, CDR1 is MNHEY, CDR2 SMNVEV (reference sequence). V lost 3 bases and J lost 6; bases outside the gene matches: 3. The CDR3 DNA sequence: TGTGCCAGCAGTTTCCGGACTAGCGGGTCCGGGGAGCTGTTTTTT. Encoded protein: CASSFRTSGSGELFF.

The chain couples TRBV7-9 to TRBJ2-3, with a weak D call TRBD2 (5 bases). The CDR3 loop spans 15 amino acids. The germline V and J ends were trimmed by 3 bases and 3 bases, with 13 bases remaining between them. The germline V gene has CDR1 SEHNR and CDR2 FQNEAQ (reference sequence). CDR3 sequence: CASSLILGGTDTQYF. In nucleotides, the CDR3 is TGTGCCAGCAGCTTGATTTTGGGCGGGACAGATACGCAGTATTTT.

This clonotype was counted a few times. The chain combines TRBV6-2 or TRBV6-3 with TRBJ1-6, with D possibly TRBD1 on 5 matching bases. The germline V gene has CDR1 MNHEY and CDR2 SVGEGT. The CDR3 loop spans 15 amino acids. V was clipped by 5 bases and J by 6 bases, with 14 bases between them. The CDR3 region has the DNA TGTGCCAGCAGTCCCGGACATAACCTTAATTCACCCCTCCACTTT. Translation: CASSPGHNLNSPLHF.

This clonotype was seen repeatedly, ten times or more. V gene TRBV28 combines with J gene TRBJ2-5, with TRBD2 identical over 11 bases. V was pared by 4 bases and J by 6 bases, with 7 bases of the junction left unmatched. The germline gives CDR1 MDHEN, CDR2 SYDVKM. CDR3 size: 15 residues. CDR3 in DNA: TGTGCCAGCAGTTCTACTAGCGGGAGAGGCAAGACCCAGTACTTC. It is translated as CASSSTSGRGKTQYF.

This clonotype appeared many times. The chain employs TRBV2 and TRBJ2-1, with 11 bases lining up with TRBD2. J lost 2 bases, V lost 6 bases, and 3 bases had no gene match. Per the germline V gene, CDR1 is SNHLY and CDR2 is FYNNEI. The CDR3 totals 15 residues. CDR3 loop: CASRATSGTYNEQFF. DNA of the CDR3: TGTGCCAGCAGGGCGACTAGCGGGACCTACAATGAGCAGTTCTTC.

This clonotype was seen more than once but under ten times. The rearrangement uses TRBV18 and TRBJ2-7; D is unresolved. The CDR3 sequence is 12 residues long. CDR1 is KGHSH, CDR2 LQKENI, per germline. V was cut by 4 bases and J by 6 bases, with 10 bases left in between. CDR3 protein: CASSQRASEQYF. In DNA form, the CDR3 reads TGTGCCAGCTCACAACGAGCGAGCGAGCAGTACTTC.

This chain joins TRBV7-2 and TRBJ1-3, with D possibly being TRBD1 (5 bases). Germline lookup yields CDR1 SGHTA and CDR2 FQGNSA. This CDR3 has 16 amino acids. The ends were cut back, 1 base at V and 0 bases at J, with 10 bases in the middle. The CDR3 loop reads CASSLGQMSSGNTIYF. DNA of the CDR3: TGTGCCAGCAGCTTAGGACAGATGAGCTCTGGAAACACCATATATTTT.

This rearrangement joins TRBV15 to TRBJ2-2, with D perhaps TRBD2 (6 bases). V was trimmed by 11 bases and J by 0 bases, leaving 10 bases between them. Germline CDR1 LNHNV, CDR2 YYDKDF (reference sequence). The CDR3 runs to 13 residues. The chain's CDR3 is CAVRDSNTGELFF. The CDR3 DNA sequence: TGTGCCGTCCGGGACTCGAACACCGGGGAGCTGTTTTTT. The variable domain in full, with the rest retrieved from reference TRBV15 and TRBJ2-2, is DAMVIQNPRYQVTQFGKPVTLSCSQTLNHNVMYWYQQKSSQAPKLLFHYYDKDFNNEADTPDNFQSRRPNTSFCFLDIRSPGLGDTAMYLCAVRDSNTGELFFGEGSRLTVL.

This clonotype appeared many times. The V gene is TRBV5-1, the J gene TRBJ1-4, with 7 bases identical to TRBD1. Germline CDR1 SGHRS, CDR2 YFSETQ. The CDR3 has 15 residues. V shed 4 bases and J 5 bases; nucleotides not matched to a gene: 8. The CDR3 loop reads CASSQQGIGNEKLFF. In nucleotides, the CDR3 is TGCGCCAGCAGCCAACAGGGGATTGGGAATGAAAAACTGTTTTTT.

This clonotype occurred a few times. This chain uses TRBV12-3 or TRBV12-4 with TRBJ1-5, with a tentative D call TRBD1 (5 bases). The V gene lost 1 base and the J gene lost 0 bases, with 10 bases spanning the gap. This CDR3 is built from 16 residues. The CDR3 sequence: CASSLGRADSNQPQHF. The CDR3 coding sequence is TGTGCCAGCAGTTTAGGCAGGGCCGATAGCAATCAGCCCCAGCATTTT.

The chain uses TRBV20-1 and TRBJ1-2; 8 nucleotides line up with TRBD1. The CDR3 contains 14 residues. The J segment lost 3 bases and the V segment lost 0 bases, leaving 3 bases of the junction unmatched. Germline V CDR1 and CDR2: DFQATT, SNEGSKA (reference sequence). CDR3 DNA: TGCAGTGCTAGAGAGGCAGGGGGCGACTATGGCTACACCTTC. This gives the protein CSAREAGGDYGYTF.

The chain uses TRBV5-4 and TRBJ1-5, with a possible D match to TRBD1 (5 bases). The V end was cut by 4 bases, the J end by 6 bases, with 14 bases between. The germline V gene encodes CDR1 SGHNT and CDR2 YYREEE (reference sequence). The CDR3 runs to 14 residues. The CDR3: CASSRDGGIQPQHF. The CDR3 DNA sequence: TGTGCCAGCAGCAGGGACGGTGGAATTCAGCCCCAGCATTTT.

This rearrangement joins TRBV6-1 to TRBJ2-7, with 10 nucleotides matching TRBD2. Trimming removed 7 bases from V and 2 bases from J; junction bases left unmatched: 5. There are 14 residues in the CDR3. Germline CDR1 is MNHNS and CDR2 is SASEGT. DNA of the CDR3: TGTGCCAGCAAGCCTGGACTAGCGGCCTACGAGCAGTACTTC. It codes for CASKPGLAAYEQYF.

The table lists this clonotype with many counts. CDR3 sequence reads: CAISEGQGWTEAFF. Written as DNA, the CDR3 is TGTGCCATCAGTGAGGGACAGGGGTGGACTGAAGCTTTCTTT. The rearrangement joins TRBV10-3 to TRBJ1-1, with 9 nucleotides matching TRBD1. The ends lost 2 bases at V and 5 bases at J; junction bases unmatched: 3. The germline CDR1 and CDR2 sequences are ENHRY and SYGVKD. This CDR3 contains 14 residues.

The gene calls are TRBV27 and TRBJ1-1; D possibly corresponds to TRBD1 (5 bases). V was trimmed by 2 bases and J by 4 bases, leaving 11 bases between them. Germline values: CDR1 MNHEY, CDR2 SMNVEV (reference sequence). CDR3 length: 14 residues. CDR3 protein: CASSLGGSGTEAFF. The CDR3 DNA follows: TGTGCCAGCAGTTTAGGGGGGAGCGGCACTGAAGCTTTCTTT.

The rearrangement joins TRBV6-1 to TRBJ1-5; D perhaps matches TRBD1 (5 bases). This CDR3 is built from 11 residues. V was pared by 5 bases and J by 11 bases, with 10 bases between. Germline CDR1 reads MNHNS; CDR2 reads SASEGT. CDR3 sequence reads: CASSQQGSQHF. Written as DNA, the CDR3 is TGTGCCAGCAGTCAGCAGGGTTCCCAGCATTTT.

This clonotype was counted ten times or more. The genes are TRBV20-1 and TRBJ2-1, with D possibly being TRBD2 (5 bases). In germline, CDR1 is DFQATT, CDR2 SNEGSKA (reference sequence). V lost 5 bases to trimming and J lost 5 bases, with 16 bases between them. CDR3 size: 14 residues. The CDR3: CSALAGVYNNEQFF. CDR3 sequence (DNA): TGCAGTGCTCTAGCTGGGGTGTATAACAATGAGCAGTTCTTC.

V and J are TRBV19 and TRBJ1-1, with TRBD1 identical over 10 bases. Germline assignment: CDR1 LNHDA and CDR2 SQIVND (reference sequence). J lost 4 bases, V lost 5 bases, and 4 bases had no gene match. The CDR3 runs 14 residues. In nucleotides, the CDR3 is TGTGCCAGTAGTGCCTGGACAGGGGGCACTGAAGCTTTCTTT. Translated, it gives CASSAWTGGTEAFF.

The V and J genes are TRBV5-1 and TRBJ2-1; TRBD2 matches at 7 bases. The CDR3 sequence is 14 residues long. V shed 3 bases, J shed 5 bases, and the junction held 5 bases outside the gene matches. Germline assignment: CDR1 SGHRS and CDR2 YFSETQ. The CDR3 sequence is CASSWRERDNEQFF. In nucleotides, the CDR3 is TGCGCCAGCAGCTGGCGGGAGAGGGACAATGAGCAGTTCTTC. Full variable domain (rest looked up from reference TRBV5-1 and TRBJ2-1): KAGVTQTPRYLIKTRGQQVTLSCSPISGHRSVSWYQQTPGQGLQFLFEYFSETQRNKGNFPGRFSGRQFSNSRSEMNVSTLELGDSALYLCASSWRERDNEQFFGPGTRLTVL.

This clonotype has just a few counts. V gene TRBV20-1 combines with J gene TRBJ2-5; 10 bases align to TRBD1. Germline CDR1 is DFQATT and CDR2 is SNEGSKA (reference sequence). V dropped 1 base and J dropped 5; count of bases not matched to a gene: 4. CDR3 size: 14 residues. The chain's CDR3 is CSARGQGAFETQYF. The CDR3 DNA reads TGCAGTGCTAGAGGACAGGGGGCATTTGAGACCCAGTACTTC.

Only a few counts were recorded for this clonotype. The chain employs TRBV3-1 and TRBJ2-5, with 7 bases identical to TRBD2. This CDR3 contains 14 residues. CDR1 and CDR2 (germline): LGHDT, YNNKEL (reference sequence). V trimming: 1 base; J trimming: 5 bases; junction bases outside the gene matches: 4. Here the CDR3 DNA reads TGTGCCAGCAGCCAAGGCGGACTAGTTGAGACCCAGTACTTC. This translates into CASSQGGLVETQYF.

In its sample, this clonotype was seen many times. The chain joins TRBV20-1 to TRBJ2-1; a weak D match, TRBD1 (6 bases). The V and J ends lost 5 bases and 13 bases respectively, with 12 bases between them. From germline, CDR1 is DFQATT and CDR2 SNEGSKA (reference sequence). This CDR3 spans 10 amino acids. The CDR3 DNA is TGCAGTGCTGGTACAGGGAAACAGTTCTTC. Translating it yields CSAGTGKQFF.

The V call is TRBV19, the J call TRBJ2-1; D may be TRBD2 (6 bases). V shed 10 bases and J shed 7 bases, with 20 bases lying between them. CDR3 length: 14 amino acids. Looked up from germline, CDR1 is LNHDA and CDR2 is SQIVND (reference sequence). CDR3 nucleotides: TGTGCCACAGTAGCGGATGTCGGGAGAAATGAGCAGTTCTTC. It codes for CATVADVGRNEQFF.

This clonotype was seen many times. V usage is TRBV6-1 and J usage is TRBJ2-5; 13 bases fit TRBD2. This CDR3 comprises 15 residues. Germline V gene lookup returns CDR1 MNHNS and CDR2 SASEGT. V trimming: 5 bases; J trimming: 4 bases; junction bases outside the gene matches: 4. CDR3 coding DNA: TGTGCCAGCAGTACGAGACTAGCGGGAGGAGAGACCCAGTACTTC. This gives the protein CASSTRLAGGETQYF.

This chain links TRBV14 with TRBJ2-7, with D tentatively TRBD2 (6 bases). The CDR3 length is 15 residues. Trimming shortened V by 7 bases and J by 6 bases, and 22 bases separated the two germline ends. Germline-derived CDR1 and CDR2 are SGHDN and FVKESK. The CDR3, as DNA: TGTGCCAGCACCCCCGCGGGGAACTTCCCCCCCGAGCAGTACTTC. Translating gives CASTPAGNFPPEQYF.

The CDR3 sequence: CASSLDSGTGIQPQHF. The CDR3 DNA reads TGTGCCAGCAGCTTGGATTCCGGGACAGGGATACAGCCCCAGCATTTT. This chain uses TRBV11-3 with TRBJ1-5, with 9 nucleotides matching TRBD1. The CDR3 spans 16 residues. Germline lookup yields CDR1 SGHNT and CDR2 YENEEA. Trimming cost V 3 bases and J 7 bases; bases outside gene matches: 10.

This clonotype has just a few counts. V gene TRBV6-1 combines with J gene TRBJ1-1; TRBD1 might be the D (6 bases). The CDR3 consists of 15 residues. Germline V gene sequence: CDR1 MNHNS, CDR2 SASEGT. The V end was cut by 0 bases, the J end by 5 bases, with 13 bases between. CDR3: CASSEARTVRTEAFF. CDR3 DNA: TGTGCCAGCAGTGAAGCAAGGACAGTGCGAACTGAAGCTTTCTTT.

The V gene is TRBV28, the J gene TRBJ1-2, with D perhaps TRBD1 (5 bases). V was shortened by 4 bases and J by 5 bases, with 17 bases between the two germline ends. Germline CDR1 reads MDHEN; CDR2 reads SYDVKM. The CDR3 is 15 amino acids. CDR3 in amino acids: CASSSPVGARYGYTF. The CDR3 coding sequence is TGTGCCAGCAGTTCCCCCGTCGGGGCTCGATATGGCTACACCTTC.

This chain joins TRBV5-1 and TRBJ2-7; 7 positions match TRBD1. Germline trimming cut 0 bases from V and 4 bases from J; bases unmatched to any gene: 7. The CDR3 is 15 amino acids. In germline, CDR1 is SGHRS, CDR2 YFSETQ. The DNA of the CDR3 is TGCGCCAGCAGCTTGGATGGGACAGCCTTTTACGAGCAGTACTTC. It codes for CASSLDGTAFYEQYF.